The 5 T cell receptor delta chains reported below all come from one sample, sequenced in a study of gamma-delta T cells after stem cell transplantation (TCRdb year 2016). The library was produced with RT-PCR. The sequencer was an Illumina MiSeq. Clone calls in TCRdb were regenerated from the public reads with CATT, after which identical DNA sequences shared one row. The sample data list some 1,500 delta-chain clones, and approximately 1.8% of these were observed just once. Together, the top ten hold around 48% of the sample. The source material was gamma-delta T cells. The receptors were sampled from a human donor. It is not recorded whose cells these are; they may come from a transplant donor.

This clone was seen more than once but under ten times. The protein in TCRdb stems from a much larger clone and differs at residue 8 from this DNA's translation, likely a read error; here the protein is translated from the DNA. The V call is TRDV2, the J call TRDJ1, with a weak D call TRDD3 (5 bases). This CDR3 contains 16 residues. Trimming took 0 bases from V and 3 from J, leaving 16 bases between them. Germline V lookup: CDR1 GEAIGNYY, CDR2 EKD. Written as DNA, the CDR3 is TGTGCCTGTGACACCCTAGCTGAGGGATTATCCGATAAACTCATCTTT. As protein: CACDTLAEGLSDKLIF.

As concerns this clone: TCRdb assigns this DNA the protein of a much larger clone, which departs from its translation at residue 5; this likely reflects a read error, and the protein shown comes from translating the DNA. The chain carries TRDV2 and TRDJ1; D call uncertain. Germline V gene data show CDR1 as GEAIGNYY and CDR2 as EKD. V dropped 3 bases and J dropped 3 bases, with 16 bases sitting between them. The CDR3 length is 15 residues. The CDR3, as DNA: TGTGCCTGTGACCCCATCAGTGTGGGTGCCGATAAACTCATCTTT. Its translation: CACDPISVGADKLIF.

This clone is judged large. Other DNA sequences of this sample code for an identical CDR3. V and J are TRDV2 and TRDJ1; D is unresolved. From germline, CDR1 is GEAIGNYY and CDR2 EKD. The CDR3 spans 16 residues. V was clipped by 0 bases and J by 8 bases, with 21 bases between them. The CDR3 spells CACDTVAPTTEWKLIF. The DNA for the CDR3 is TGTGCCTGTGACACCGTAGCCCCAACAACCGAATGGAAACTCATCTTT.

Note on this clone: The amino acid sequence in TCRdb belongs to a much larger clone and departs from this DNA's translation at residue 8, likely a sequencing read error; the sequence shown is translated from the DNA. The V and J genes are TRDV2 and TRDJ1; no reliable D call. The CDR3 consists of 17 residues. Germline V gives CDR1 GEAIGNYY, CDR2 EKD. Trimming removed 0 bases from V and 2 bases from J, with 18 bases in between. CDR3 nucleotides: TGTGCCTGTGACACCGTCTCTGCGGGACCCATAACCGATAAACTCATCTTT. Amino acids: CACDTVSAGPITDKLIF.

This clone has a handful of counts. The protein recorded in TCRdb matches a much larger clone and deviates from this DNA's translation at residue 5, suggesting a read error; the protein here is obtained by translating the DNA. V usage is TRDV2 and J usage is TRDJ1; possible D gene TRDD3, 5 bases. Germline V lookup: CDR1 GEAIGNYY, CDR2 EKD. CDR3 length equals 15 residues. V was cut by 3 bases and J by 3 bases, with 16 bases left in between. CDR3 bases: TGTGCCTGTGACTCCGTTGGGGTCCACCCCGATAAACTCATCTTT. The encoded protein is CACDSVGVHPDKLIF.